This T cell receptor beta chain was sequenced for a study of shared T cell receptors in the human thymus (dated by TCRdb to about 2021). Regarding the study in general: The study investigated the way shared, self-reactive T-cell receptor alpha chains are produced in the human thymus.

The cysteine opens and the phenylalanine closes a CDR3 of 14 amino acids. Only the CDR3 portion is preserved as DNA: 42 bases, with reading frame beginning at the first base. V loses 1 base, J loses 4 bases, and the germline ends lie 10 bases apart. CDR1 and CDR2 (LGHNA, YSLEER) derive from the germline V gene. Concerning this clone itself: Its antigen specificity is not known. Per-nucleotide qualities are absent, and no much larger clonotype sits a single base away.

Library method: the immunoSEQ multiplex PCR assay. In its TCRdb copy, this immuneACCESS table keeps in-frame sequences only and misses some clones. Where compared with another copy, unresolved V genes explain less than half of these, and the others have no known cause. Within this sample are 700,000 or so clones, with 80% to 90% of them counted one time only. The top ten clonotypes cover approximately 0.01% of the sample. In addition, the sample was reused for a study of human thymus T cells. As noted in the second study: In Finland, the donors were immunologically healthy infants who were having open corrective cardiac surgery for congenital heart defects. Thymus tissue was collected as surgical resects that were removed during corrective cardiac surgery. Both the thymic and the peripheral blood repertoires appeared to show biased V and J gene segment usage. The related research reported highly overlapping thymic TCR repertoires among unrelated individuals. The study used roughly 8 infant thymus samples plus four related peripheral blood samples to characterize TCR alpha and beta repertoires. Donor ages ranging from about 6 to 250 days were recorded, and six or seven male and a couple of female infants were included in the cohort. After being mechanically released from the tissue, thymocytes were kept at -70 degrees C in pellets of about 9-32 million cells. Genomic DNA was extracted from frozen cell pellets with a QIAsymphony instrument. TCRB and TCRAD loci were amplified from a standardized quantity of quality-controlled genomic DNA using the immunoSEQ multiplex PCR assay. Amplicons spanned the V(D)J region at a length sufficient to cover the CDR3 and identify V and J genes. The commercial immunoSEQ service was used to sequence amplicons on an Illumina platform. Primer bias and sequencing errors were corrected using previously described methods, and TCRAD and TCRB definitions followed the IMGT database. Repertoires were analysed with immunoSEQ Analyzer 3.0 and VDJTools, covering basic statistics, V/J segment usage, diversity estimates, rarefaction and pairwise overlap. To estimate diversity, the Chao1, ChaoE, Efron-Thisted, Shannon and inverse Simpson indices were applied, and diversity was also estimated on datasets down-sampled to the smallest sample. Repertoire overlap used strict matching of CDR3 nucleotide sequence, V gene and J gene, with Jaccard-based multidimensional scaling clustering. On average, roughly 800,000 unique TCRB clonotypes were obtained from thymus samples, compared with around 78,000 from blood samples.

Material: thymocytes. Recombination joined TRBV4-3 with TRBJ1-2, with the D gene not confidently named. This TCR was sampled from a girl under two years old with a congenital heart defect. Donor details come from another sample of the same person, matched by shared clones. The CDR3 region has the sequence CASSQVPGAYGYTF. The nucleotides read TGCGCCAGCAGCCAAGTACCGGGTGCCTATGGCTACACCTTC.